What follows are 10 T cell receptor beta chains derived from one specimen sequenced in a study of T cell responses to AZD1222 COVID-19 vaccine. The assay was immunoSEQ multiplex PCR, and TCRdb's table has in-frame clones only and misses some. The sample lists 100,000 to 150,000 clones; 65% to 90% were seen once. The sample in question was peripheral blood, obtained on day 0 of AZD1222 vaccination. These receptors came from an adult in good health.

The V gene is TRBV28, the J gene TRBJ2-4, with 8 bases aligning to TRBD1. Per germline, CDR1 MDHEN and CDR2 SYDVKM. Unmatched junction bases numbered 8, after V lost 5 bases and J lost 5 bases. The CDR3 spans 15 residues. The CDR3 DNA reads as TGTGCCAGCAGTGGCGGACAGGGCCCCCAAAACATTCAGTACTTC. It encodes CASSGGQGPQNIQYF.

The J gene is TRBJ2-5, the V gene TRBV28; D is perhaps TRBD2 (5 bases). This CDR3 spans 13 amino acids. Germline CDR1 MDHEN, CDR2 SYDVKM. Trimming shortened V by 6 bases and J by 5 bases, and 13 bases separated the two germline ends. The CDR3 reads CASRRGFRETQYF. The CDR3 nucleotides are TGTGCCAGCAGACGAGGGTTTCGGGAGACCCAGTACTTC.

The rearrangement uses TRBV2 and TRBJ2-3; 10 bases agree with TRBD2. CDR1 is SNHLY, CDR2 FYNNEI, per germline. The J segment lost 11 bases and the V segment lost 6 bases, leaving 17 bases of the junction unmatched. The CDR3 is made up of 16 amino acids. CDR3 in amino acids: CASSDRSDRLAGGQYF. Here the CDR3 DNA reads TGTGCCAGCAGCGACCGCTCCGACCGACTAGCGGGCGGGCAGTATTTT. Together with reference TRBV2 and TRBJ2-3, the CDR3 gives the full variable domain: EPEVTQTPSHQVTQMGQEVILRCVPISNHLYFYWYRQILGQKVEFLVSFYNNEISEKSEIFDDQFSVERPDGSNFTLKIRSTKLEDSAMYFCASSDRSDRLAGGQYFGPGTRLTVL.

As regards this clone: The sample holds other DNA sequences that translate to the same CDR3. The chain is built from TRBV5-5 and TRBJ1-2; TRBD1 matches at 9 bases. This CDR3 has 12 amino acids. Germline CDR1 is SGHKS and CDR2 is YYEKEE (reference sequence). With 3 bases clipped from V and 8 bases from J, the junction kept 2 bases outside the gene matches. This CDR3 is CASSWTGAGYTF. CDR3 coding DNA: TGTGCCAGCAGCTGGACAGGGGCCGGCTACACCTTC.

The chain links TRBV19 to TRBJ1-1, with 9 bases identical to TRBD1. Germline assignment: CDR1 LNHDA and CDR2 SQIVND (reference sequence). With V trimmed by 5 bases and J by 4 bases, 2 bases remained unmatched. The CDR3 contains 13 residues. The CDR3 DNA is TGTGCCAGTAGTCGACAGGGGGGCACTGAAGCTTTCTTT. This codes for CASSRQGGTEAFF. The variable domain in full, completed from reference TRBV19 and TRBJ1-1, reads DGGITQSPKYLFRKEGQNVTLSCEQNLNHDAMYWYRQDPGQGLRLIYYSQIVNDFQKGDIAEGYSVSREKKESFPLTVTSAQKNPTAFYLCASSRQGGTEAFFGQGTRLTVV.

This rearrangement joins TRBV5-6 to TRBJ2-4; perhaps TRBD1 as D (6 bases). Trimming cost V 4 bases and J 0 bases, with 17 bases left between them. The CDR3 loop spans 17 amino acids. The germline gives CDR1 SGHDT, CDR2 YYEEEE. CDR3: CASSNLQGWVAKNIQYF. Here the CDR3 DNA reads TGTGCCAGCAGCAACTTACAGGGCTGGGTAGCCAAAAACATTCAGTACTTC.

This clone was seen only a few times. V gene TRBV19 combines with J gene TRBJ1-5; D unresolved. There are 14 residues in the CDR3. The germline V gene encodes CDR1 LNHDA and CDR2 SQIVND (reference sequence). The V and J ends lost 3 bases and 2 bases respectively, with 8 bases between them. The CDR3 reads CASSIMRGNQPQHF. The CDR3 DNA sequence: TGTGCCAGTAGTATTATGCGGGGCAATCAGCCCCAGCATTTT.

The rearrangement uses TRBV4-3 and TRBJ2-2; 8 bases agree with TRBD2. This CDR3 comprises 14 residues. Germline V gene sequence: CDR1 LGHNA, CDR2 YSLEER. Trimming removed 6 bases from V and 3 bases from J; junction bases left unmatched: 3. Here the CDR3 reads CASSSGTYTGELFF. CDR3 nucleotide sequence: TGCGCCAGCAGTAGCGGGACTTACACCGGGGAGCTGTTTTTT.

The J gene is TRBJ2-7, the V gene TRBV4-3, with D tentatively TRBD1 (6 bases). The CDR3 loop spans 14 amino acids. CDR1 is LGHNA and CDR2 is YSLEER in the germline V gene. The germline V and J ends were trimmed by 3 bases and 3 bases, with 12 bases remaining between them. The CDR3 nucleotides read TGCGCCAGCAGCCATGGGACGGACAGCTACGAGCAGTACTTC. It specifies CASSHGTDSYEQYF.

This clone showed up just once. The DNA of the CDR3 is TGTGCCAGCAAATCTTGGGGGGAGGCCTACGAGCAGTACTTC. Translation: CASKSWGEAYEQYF. The chain employs TRBV7-8 and TRBJ2-7, with D perhaps TRBD2 (6 bases). The CDR3 consists of 14 residues. Germline V lookup: CDR1 SGHVS, CDR2 FQNEAQ. V was clipped by 7 bases and J by 2 bases, with 15 bases between them.